This entry lists 30 T cell receptor beta chains sequenced from one sample in a study of blood T cell repertoires in COVID-19. Assay: immunoSEQ multiplex PCR; the TCRdb copy retains only in-frame clones and omits some. The table records about 180,000 clones, roughly 85% of them present only once. The sample consisted of peripheral blood. The source is a woman over 75 with active or convalescent COVID-19.

The chain employs TRBV5-1 and TRBJ2-1, with D perhaps TRBD2 (6 bases). The CDR3 runs to 14 residues. V lost 4 bases and J lost 4, with 12 bases in between. Looked up from germline, CDR1 is SGHRS and CDR2 is YFSETQ. CDR3: CASSPGLKYNEQFF. The DNA for the CDR3 is TGCGCCAGCAGCCCCGGACTAAAATACAATGAGCAGTTCTTC.

This chain links TRBV19 with TRBJ1-4; D not certain. The CDR3 has 13 amino acids. CDR1 is LNHDA, CDR2 SQIVND, per germline (reference sequence). The germline V and J ends were trimmed by 6 bases and 5 bases, with 10 bases remaining between them. As DNA, the CDR3 is TGTGCCAGTAGCACACAACGAAATGAAAAACTGTTTTTT. Its protein is CASSTQRNEKLFF.

The chain is built from TRBV10-1 and TRBJ2-1; 11 bases fit TRBD2. There are 14 residues in the CDR3. The V segment lost 5 bases and the J segment 8 bases; nucleotides outside the gene matches: 5. The germline V gene has CDR1 WNHNN and CDR2 SYGVQD (reference sequence). DNA of the CDR3: TGCGCCAGCAGTACCGGGACTAGCGGCGATGAGCAGTTCTTC. This gives the protein CASSTGTSGDEQFF.

The J gene is TRBJ1-1, the V gene TRBV28; TRBD1 agrees at 8 bases. Losses at the gene ends were 5 bases for V and 0 bases for J; bases not matched to a gene: 11. In germline, CDR1 is MDHEN, CDR2 SYDVKM. The CDR3 contains 17 residues. This CDR3 reads CASSVAGTGVLNTEAFF. For the CDR3, the DNA is TGTGCCAGCAGTGTTGCCGGGACAGGCGTTCTGAACACTGAAGCTTTCTTT. The entire variable domain, with the rest obtained from reference TRBV28 and TRBJ1-1, is as follows: DVKVTQSSRYLVKRTGEKVFLECVQDMDHENMFWYRQDPGLGLRLIYFSYDVKMKEKGDIPEGYSVSREKKERFSLILESASTNQTSMYLCASSVAGTGVLNTEAFFGQGTRLTVV.

The rearrangement joins TRBV15 to TRBJ1-5, with TRBD1 matching over 8 bases. CDR1 is LNHNV, CDR2 YYDKDF, per germline (reference sequence). This CDR3 region has 14 residues. J gave up 3 bases and V 3 bases, and 1 base lay outside the gene matches. The DNA of the CDR3 is TGTGCCACCAGCAGGGACAGGGTCAATCAGCCCCAGCATTTT. This codes for CATSRDRVNQPQHF.

In its sample, this clone was seen once. V gene TRBV24-1 combines with J gene TRBJ2-3, with D possibly TRBD2 on 5 matching bases. The V and J ends lost 2 bases and 0 bases respectively, with 14 bases between them. Germline V gene lookup returns CDR1 KGHDR and CDR2 SFDVKD. The CDR3 consists of 17 residues. CDR3 amino acids: CATSDSRGLTSTDTQYF. The CDR3 DNA sequence: TGTGCCACCAGTGATTCTCGCGGGCTGACTAGCACAGATACGCAGTATTTT.

CDR3 sequence: CASSPFTSQRTDTQYF. Here the CDR3 DNA reads TGTGCCAGCTCACCGTTCACTAGTCAGCGAACAGATACGCAGTATTTT. J is TRBJ2-3 and V is TRBV18; a weak D match, TRBD2 (5 bases). The CDR3 is 16 amino acids. V was cut by 3 bases and J by 3 bases, with 16 bases left in between. Germline CDR1 reads KGHSH; CDR2 reads LQKENI.

This chain connects TRBV19 to TRBJ1-1, with a tentative D call TRBD1 (5 bases). V lost 5 bases to trimming and J lost 4 bases, with 17 bases between them. Per germline, CDR1 LNHDA and CDR2 SQIVND (reference sequence). This CDR3 comprises 15 residues. CDR3 protein: CASSPWTGEGTEAFF. CDR3 nucleotide sequence: TGTGCCAGTAGTCCCTGGACGGGGGAGGGCACTGAAGCTTTCTTT.

J is TRBJ2-1 and V is TRBV3-1 (or the pseudogene TRBV3-2); TRBD2 agrees at 10 bases. CDR1 LGHDT and CDR2 YNNKEL come from the germline V gene (reference sequence). V dropped 0 bases and J dropped 7; count of bases not matched to a gene: 9. The CDR3 runs 17 residues. The CDR3 here is CASSQDEVLAGANEQFF. For the CDR3, the DNA is TGTGCCAGCAGCCAAGATGAGGTCCTAGCGGGGGCGAATGAGCAGTTCTTC.

The rearrangement joins TRBV2 to TRBJ2-7; 8 bases match TRBD2. The junction had 3 bases not matched to a gene; V was cut back by 2 bases and J by 6 bases. CDR3 size: 13 residues. Germline CDR1 reads SNHLY; CDR2 reads FYNNEI. The DNA for the CDR3 is TGTGCCAGCAGTGAACAGCGGGAGCTCGAGCAGTACTTC. Its protein is CASSEQRELEQYF.

V usage is TRBV5-1 and J usage is TRBJ1-1; TRBD1 aligns across 8 bases. The CDR3 sequence is 15 residues long. Germline V gene sequence: CDR1 SGHRS, CDR2 YFSETQ. Trimming at V came to 4 bases and at J to 5 bases, leaving 10 bases not matched to a gene. The chain's CDR3 is CASSGWTGRGTEAFF. CDR3 sequence (DNA): TGCGCCAGCAGCGGATGGACAGGGAGGGGGACTGAAGCTTTCTTT. Full variable domain (outside the CDR3, taken from reference TRBV5-1 and TRBJ1-1): KAGVTQTPRYLIKTRGQQVTLSCSPISGHRSVSWYQQTPGQGLQFLFEYFSETQRNKGNFPGRFSGRQFSNSRSEMNVSTLELGDSALYLCASSGWTGRGTEAFFGQGTRLTVV.

This chain joins TRBV30 and TRBJ2-3, with 14 nucleotides matching TRBD2. Per the germline V gene, CDR1 is GTSNPN and CDR2 is SVGIG (reference sequence). Trimming cost V 1 base and J 6 bases; bases outside gene matches: 6. CDR3 length equals 16 residues. CDR3 DNA: TGTGCCTGGAGTGGACTAGCGGGAGGGAGGGGCGATACGCAGTATTTT. This translates into CAWSGLAGGRGDTQYF.

V is TRBV7-2 and J is TRBJ2-7, with D possibly matching TRBD2 (6 bases). The CDR3 is made up of 18 amino acids. CDR1 is SGHTA, CDR2 FQGNSA, per germline. V was trimmed by 0 bases and J by 3 bases, leaving 21 bases between them. CDR3 amino acids: CASSLATVGRDSRYEQYF. DNA of the CDR3: TGTGCCAGCAGCTTAGCGACGGTTGGTCGGGACTCACGCTACGAGCAGTACTTC.

This sequence joins TRBV6-5 and TRBJ1-1; D ambiguous. Trimming left V 6 bases short and J 6 bases short, with 11 bases between. Per the germline V gene, CDR1 is MNHEY and CDR2 is SVGAGI. The CDR3 consists of 12 residues. The DNA of the CDR3 is TGTGCCAGCAGCCACATCGGGTCTGAAGCTTTCTTT. Amino acid sequence: CASSHIGSEAFF.

The V call is TRBV7-9, the J call TRBJ1-4; D not certain. The CDR3 has 13 residues. Per germline, CDR1 SEHNR and CDR2 FQNEAQ (reference sequence). The V and J ends lost 3 bases and 3 bases respectively, with 5 bases between them. This chain's CDR3 is CASSLQSNEKLFF. DNA of the CDR3: TGTGCCAGCAGCTTGCAGTCTAATGAAAAACTGTTTTTT.

The chain couples TRBV12-5 to TRBJ2-7, with 7 bases fitting TRBD1. Germline V CDR1 and CDR2: LGHNT, FRNRAP. Trimming removed 8 bases from V and 6 bases from J; junction bases left unmatched: 7. The CDR3 totals 12 residues. The CDR3 loop is CASSGQYGEQYF. The CDR3 DNA reads as TGTGCTAGTTCGGGACAGTATGGCGAGCAGTACTTC.

This clone was found once. This chain connects TRBV28 to TRBJ2-7, with D possibly being TRBD1 (6 bases). Per germline, CDR1 MDHEN and CDR2 SYDVKM. This CDR3 has 14 amino acids. V was cut by 8 bases and J by 2 bases, with 16 bases left in between. The CDR3 sequence: CASGIPDRTYEQYF. DNA for the CDR3: TGTGCCAGCGGAATTCCGGACAGAACCTACGAGCAGTACTTC. Full variable domain (outside the CDR3, taken from reference TRBV28 and TRBJ2-7): DVKVTQSSRYLVKRTGEKVFLECVQDMDHENMFWYRQDPGLGLRLIYFSYDVKMKEKGDIPEGYSVSREKKERFSLILESASTNQTSMYLCASGIPDRTYEQYFGPGTRLTVT.

The chain has TRBV4-1 and TRBJ2-2; possibly TRBD2 for D (5 bases). The length of the CDR3 is 18 residues. Trimming took off 1 base at V and 0 bases at J, with 15 bases between the two ends. Per the germline V gene, CDR1 is MGHRA and CDR2 is YSYEKL. CDR3 loop: CASSQVAPTNANTGELFF. The CDR3 DNA reads TGCGCCAGCAGCCAAGTAGCGCCGACAAACGCGAACACCGGGGAGCTGTTTTTT.

This clone was seen only a few times. V gene TRBV10-3 combines with J gene TRBJ2-5; 13 nucleotides align to TRBD2. V trimming: 4 bases; J trimming: 4 bases; junction bases outside the gene matches: 3. There are 15 residues in the CDR3. The germline gives CDR1 ENHRY, CDR2 SYGVKD. The CDR3 bases are TGTGCCATCAGTGGGACTAGCGGGAGCAGAGAGACCCAGTACTTC. Translated: CAISGTSGSRETQYF.

The gene calls are TRBV5-1 and TRBJ2-1, with D tentatively TRBD2 (6 bases). The CDR3 is 15 amino acids. Looked up from germline, CDR1 is SGHRS and CDR2 is YFSETQ. Trimming left V 2 bases short and J 5 bases short, with 14 bases between. The CDR3 DNA is TGCGCCAGCAGCTTTGGGACTCTCCAAGACAATGAGCAGTTCTTC. Amino acid sequence: CASSFGTLQDNEQFF.

The CDR3 region is CASSRLGQRELNEQFF. The CDR3 nucleotides are TGCGCCAGCAGCCGATTAGGTCAGCGGGAGCTCAATGAGCAGTTCTTC. This chain joins TRBV5-1 and TRBJ2-1; 8 bases are a match to TRBD2. The CDR3 is made up of 16 amino acids. In germline, CDR1 is SGHRS, CDR2 YFSETQ. After removal of 4 bases from V and 6 bases from J, the junction contained 12 bases not matched to a gene.

The rearrangement joins TRBV19 to TRBJ1-3, with 10 nucleotides matching TRBD1. V was clipped by 6 bases and J by 0 bases; unmatched bases: 8. CDR1 is LNHDA and CDR2 is SQIVND in the germline V gene (reference sequence). The CDR3 runs to 17 residues. CDR3 sequence reads: CASSKDRGLYSGNTIYF. DNA of the CDR3: TGTGCCAGTAGCAAAGACAGGGGGCTATACTCTGGAAACACCATATATTTT.

This chain joins TRBV4-1 and TRBJ1-5; the match to TRBD1 covers 10 bases. CDR3 size: 16 residues. The V and J ends lost 3 bases and 2 bases, in that order; junction bases with no gene match: 4. In germline, CDR1 is MGHRA, CDR2 YSYEKL. The CDR3 DNA follows: TGCGCCAGCAGCCACCCGGGACAGGGGCGCAATCAGCCCCAGCATTTT. As protein: CASSHPGQGRNQPQHF.

The chain employs TRBV5-1 and TRBJ1-1, with TRBD1 matching 9 bases. The ends lost 3 bases at V and 12 bases at J; junction bases unmatched: 12. This CDR3 is built from 14 residues. The germline V gene encodes CDR1 SGHRS and CDR2 YFSETQ. CDR3 sequence: CASSSSPGQGYPFF. CDR3 sequence (DNA): TGCGCCAGCAGCTCCTCTCCGGGACAGGGTTATCCTTTCTTT.

The chain uses TRBV28 and TRBJ1-1; D unclear. CDR3 length equals 12 residues. The germline CDR1 and CDR2 sequences are MDHEN and SYDVKM. Trimming stripped 6 bases from V and 0 bases from J, with 5 bases between. CDR3 nucleotide sequence: TGTGCCAGCAGATCGGTGAACACTGAAGCTTTCTTT. Translation gives CASRSVNTEAFF.

This sequence joins TRBV5-1 and TRBJ2-4, with 7 bases lining up with TRBD1. CDR3 length: 16 residues. Germline lookup yields CDR1 SGHRS and CDR2 YFSETQ. J lost 8 bases, V lost 4 bases, and 15 bases had no gene match. CDR3 in amino acids: CASSGYRTGLLDIQYF. In DNA form, the CDR3 reads TGCGCCAGCAGCGGGTACCGGACAGGATTACTGGACATTCAGTACTTC.

The chain has TRBV7-6 and TRBJ2-3, with D perhaps matching TRBD2 (6 bases). The CDR3 has 16 residues. Per germline, CDR1 SGHVS and CDR2 FNYEAQ. V was shortened by 1 base and J by 0 bases, with 11 bases between the two germline ends. CDR3: CASSLGRGASTDTQYF. The CDR3 nucleotides read TGTGCCAGCAGCTTAGGTCGCGGGGCTAGCACAGATACGCAGTATTTT.

The gene calls are TRBV24-1 and TRBJ2-1, with TRBD2 matching over 10 bases. Germline CDR1 and CDR2: KGHDR and SFDVKD. After removal of 4 bases from V and 2 bases from J, the junction contained 4 bases not matched to a gene. This CDR3 is 16 amino acids long. CDR3 in amino acids: CATSDRTSGTYNEQFF. DNA of the CDR3: TGTGCCACCAGTGACCGTACTAGCGGGACCTACAATGAGCAGTTCTTC.

This clone is a singleton in its sample. CDR3 DNA sequence: TGCGCCAGCAGCTTCGGGGACAGGGAATTGTACGAGCAGTACTTC. As protein: CASSFGDRELYEQYF. This sequence joins TRBV5-1 and TRBJ2-7; 9 bases are a match to TRBD1. The V gene's germline CDR1 is SGHRS and CDR2 YFSETQ. The CDR3 is 15 residues long. J lost 4 bases, V lost 2 bases, and 7 bases had no gene match.

This chain connects TRBV6-5 to TRBJ1-5; D perhaps matches TRBD1 (6 bases). There are 14 residues in the CDR3. V was pared by 6 bases and J by 7 bases, with 16 bases between. Germline V gene sequence: CDR1 MNHEY, CDR2 SVGAGI. This CDR3 reads CASRTGGSGQPQHF. DNA of the CDR3: TGTGCCAGCAGGACAGGCGGATCAGGGCAGCCCCAGCATTTT.